The 27 T cell receptor beta chains presented below share a single source sample, sequenced in a study of cytomegalovirus exposure and HLA in healthy donors. 13 Jbeta primers and 60 Vbeta primers were used for the PCR. Generated by immunoSEQ multiplex PCR, the TCRdb table keeps only in-frame clones and is missing some. The profile covers about 140,000 clones, with roughly 74% appearing a single time and 3.3% taken by the ten largest. What was sequenced was PBMCs. The receptor source for this set is a man aged 35-49 years in good health and CMV-seronegative.

This sequence joins TRBV28 and TRBJ2-1; 11 bases agree with TRBD1. The length of the CDR3 is 16 residues. Per the germline V gene, CDR1 is MDHEN and CDR2 is SYDVKM. V trimming: 5 bases; J trimming: 7 bases; junction bases outside the gene matches: 10. Here the CDR3 DNA reads TGTGCCAGCAGTGGATGGACAGGGGGCGCGGGGAATGAGCAGTTCTTC. Encoded protein: CASSGWTGGAGNEQFF.

This chain connects TRBV5-1 to TRBJ2-1; perhaps TRBD1 as D (6 bases). There are 20 residues in the CDR3. CDR1 is SGHRS, CDR2 YFSETQ, per germline. Trimming pared 1 base from V and 0 bases from J, leaving 23 bases between. The CDR3 sequence is CASSLTGTYQIPISYNEQFF. In nucleotides, the CDR3 is TGCGCCAGCAGCTTGACCGGGACATATCAGATTCCAATCTCCTACAATGAGCAGTTCTTC.

The CDR3 DNA is TGTGCCAGCAGCTATACAACCGGGACAGTCAATCAGCCCCAGCATTTT. Translated: CASSYTTGTVNQPQHF. The J gene is TRBJ1-5, the V gene TRBV7-2, with 7 bases fitting TRBD1. After removal of 4 bases from V and 3 bases from J, the junction contained 9 bases not matched to a gene. CDR3 length: 16 amino acids. Germline V gene lookup returns CDR1 SGHTA and CDR2 FQGNSA.

This clone was seen only once. The V call is TRBV6-5, the J call TRBJ2-3; no clear D gene. The CDR3 extends over 15 amino acids. V gave up 4 bases and J gave up 2 bases, with 13 bases separating them. The germline V gene encodes CDR1 MNHEY and CDR2 SVGAGI. CDR3 loop: CASSSGHLTTDTQYF. DNA of the CDR3: TGTGCCAGCAGTTCAGGTCACCTAACCACAGATACGCAGTATTTT.

About this clone itself: A junction boundary mismatches the germline segment, possibly from a read error. V usage is TRBV7-9 and J usage is TRBJ1-2, with 9 bases fitting TRBD1. The CDR3 sequence is 17 residues long. Per germline, CDR1 SEHNR and CDR2 FQNEAQ (reference sequence). The DNA of the CDR3 is TGTGCCAGCAGCCTAGCGACCGGGACAGGGTCTAGGGCTGGCTACACCTTC. It translates to CASSLATGTGSRAGYTF.

The chain recombines TRBV29-1 with TRBJ2-3, with D perhaps TRBD1 (5 bases). This CDR3 contains 14 residues. V was shortened by 3 bases and J by 2 bases, with 12 bases between the two germline ends. CDR1 is SQVTM and CDR2 is ANQGSEA in the germline V gene. The CDR3 DNA reads as TGCAGCGTTGATGCAGGGCCAAACACAGATACGCAGTATTTT. Protein product: CSVDAGPNTDTQYF.

V is TRBV15 and J is TRBJ2-5; D may be TRBD2 (5 bases). V dropped 3 bases and J dropped 8 bases, with 10 bases sitting between them. The CDR3 covers 12 residues. Germline-derived CDR1 and CDR2 are LNHNV and YYDKDF (reference sequence). This CDR3 is CATSRDGDTQYF. CDR3 nucleotides: TGTGCCACCAGCAGGGACGGGGATACCCAGTACTTC.

The rearrangement uses TRBV5-1 and TRBJ2-3, with D perhaps matching TRBD2 (6 bases). The V end lost 4 bases, the J end lost 2 bases, and 11 bases lay between the germline ends. Germline loops: CDR1 SGHRS, CDR2 YFSETQ. The CDR3 loop spans 14 amino acids. CDR3 nucleotides: TGCGCCAGCAGCCTGGGGGACTTCACAGATACGCAGTATTTT. This translates into CASSLGDFTDTQYF.

This clone was counted only a few times. The chain employs TRBV27 and TRBJ1-1; D call uncertain. This CDR3 has 14 amino acids. The germline V and J ends were trimmed by 6 bases and 3 bases, with 14 bases remaining between them. Per germline, CDR1 MNHEY and CDR2 SMNVEV (reference sequence). CDR3 loop: CASSGRAGDTEAFF. DNA for the CDR3: TGTGCCAGCAGCGGTCGAGCGGGTGACACTGAAGCTTTCTTT.

As for this clone: The junction differs from germline at one of its ends, possibly a read error. The chain carries TRBV7-6 and TRBJ1-1; D unclear. This CDR3 comprises 15 residues. The germline V gene has CDR1 SGHVS and CDR2 FNYEAQ. This chain's CDR3 is CAGSLAGRWNTEAFF. The CDR3, as DNA: TGTGCCGGCAGCTTAGCTGGCAGGTGGAACACTGAAGCTTTCTTT.

In its sample, this clone was seen a few times. The sample holds other DNA sequences that translate to the same CDR3. CDR3 in DNA: TGTGCCAGCAGCCCAGACAGGGATCTTCCGAACACTGAAGCTTTCTTT. Protein product: CASSPDRDLPNTEAFF. The chain recombines TRBV11-1 with TRBJ1-1; 7 positions agree with TRBD1. This CDR3 comprises 16 residues. The ends lost 5 bases at V and 1 base at J; junction bases unmatched: 10. Germline CDR1 is SGHAT and CDR2 is FQDESV (reference sequence).

This sequence joins TRBV7-9 and TRBJ2-5; maybe TRBD1 (5 bases). Per germline, CDR1 SEHNR and CDR2 FQNEAQ (reference sequence). Trimming pared 5 bases from V and 1 base from J, leaving 14 bases between. The CDR3 is 15 residues long. The CDR3 loop reads CASSPSWGSQETQYF. The CDR3 DNA reads as TGTGCCAGCAGCCCCTCTTGGGGCTCCCAAGAGACCCAGTACTTC.

The chain is built from TRBV6-5 and TRBJ1-1; D may be TRBD1 (5 bases). The CDR3 length is 14 residues. In germline, CDR1 is MNHEY, CDR2 SVGAGI. Trimming cost V 5 bases and J 4 bases, with 14 bases left between them. Here the CDR3 DNA reads TGTGCCAGCAGTAAAACAGGCTGGGGCACTGAAGCTTTCTTT. Residues: CASSKTGWGTEAFF.

The V call is TRBV12-5, the J call TRBJ1-4; the match to TRBD1 covers 7 bases. The V gene's germline CDR1 is LGHNT and CDR2 FRNRAP. With V trimmed by 4 bases and J by 1 base, 9 bases remained unmatched. The CDR3 loop spans 17 amino acids. CDR3 protein: CASGSTSNRGTNEKLFF. The CDR3 coding sequence is TGTGCTAGTGGTTCCACATCTAACAGGGGAACTAATGAAAAACTGTTTTTT.

Only one count was recorded for this clone. The chain combines TRBV19 with TRBJ1-5; possibly TRBD1 for D (5 bases). This CDR3 spans 13 amino acids. Per germline, CDR1 LNHDA and CDR2 SQIVND (reference sequence). V lost 7 bases to trimming and J lost 4 bases, with 11 bases between them. Here the CDR3 DNA reads TGTGCCAGTACCTGGGGGGTAAATCAGCCCCAGCATTTT. It codes for CASTWGVNQPQHF.

The sample holds a few counts of this clone. The V and J genes are TRBV6-5 and TRBJ1-4, with 10 bases matching TRBD1. There are 16 residues in the CDR3. Germline lookup yields CDR1 MNHEY and CDR2 SVGAGI. After removal of 4 bases from V and 8 bases from J, the junction contained 10 bases not matched to a gene. The CDR3 loop is CASSLAKGQGLEKLFF. The DNA of the CDR3 is TGTGCCAGCAGTTTGGCTAAGGGACAGGGGCTCGAAAAACTGTTTTTT.

V and J are TRBV7-8 and TRBJ2-3, with 8 bases fitting TRBD2. The CDR3 consists of 18 residues. CDR1 is SGHVS and CDR2 is FQNEAQ in the germline V gene. Trimming removed 5 bases from V and 2 bases from J; junction bases left unmatched: 15. The CDR3 is CASSPDALRGAFTDTQYF. In DNA form, the CDR3 reads TGTGCCAGCAGCCCGGACGCGTTGCGGGGGGCCTTCACAGATACGCAGTATTTT. The full variable domain, rest sourced from reference TRBV7-8 and TRBJ2-3, is GAGVSQSPRYKVAKRGQDVALRCDPISGHVSLFWYQQALGQGPEFLTYFQNEAQLDKSGLPSDRFFAERPEGSVSTLKIQRTQQEDSAVYLCASSPDALRGAFTDTQYFGPGTRLTVL.

This chain connects TRBV19 to TRBJ2-2; D might be TRBD2 (6 bases). V lost 3 bases to trimming and J lost 0 bases, with 8 bases between them. CDR1 and CDR2 from the germline V gene are LNHDA and SQIVND (reference sequence). The CDR3 has 15 amino acids. CDR3 amino acids: CASSIRLANTGELFF. CDR3 coding DNA: TGTGCCAGTAGTATCAGACTAGCGAACACCGGGGAGCTGTTTTTT.

V usage is TRBV7-3 and J usage is TRBJ2-1, with a possible D match to TRBD1 (6 bases). V was trimmed by 4 bases and J by 0 bases, leaving 13 bases between them. Germline V CDR1 and CDR2: SGHTA, FQGTGA. The CDR3 is made up of 16 amino acids. CDR3 nucleotide sequence: TGTGCCAGCAGCTATCAAGGGGGAATCTCCTACAATGAGCAGTTCTTC. Translation: CASSYQGGISYNEQFF.

This chain uses TRBV6-5 with TRBJ1-2, with unresolved D. The germline CDR1 and CDR2 sequences are MNHEY and SVGAGI. This CDR3 has 15 amino acids. V dropped 0 bases and J dropped 2 bases, with 10 bases sitting between them. CDR3 sequence reads: CASSYSEGTNYGYTF. DNA for the CDR3: TGTGCCAGCAGTTACTCCGAGGGTACCAACTATGGCTACACCTTC.

The rearrangement links TRBV2 to TRBJ2-3, with D maybe TRBD2 (6 bases). The germline V gene has CDR1 SNHLY and CDR2 FYNNEI. V shed 7 bases and J shed 2 bases, with 10 bases lying between them. The CDR3 consists of 13 residues. CDR3 sequence (DNA): TGTGCCAGCAAGGGACTTCTCACAGATACGCAGTATTTT. Translating gives CASKGLLTDTQYF.

V and J are TRBV19 and TRBJ2-7; tentative D call: TRBD1 (6 bases). Deletions cut 3 bases from V and 2 bases from J, with 8 bases between. This CDR3 is 13 amino acids long. Germline CDR1 reads LNHDA; CDR2 reads SQIVND (reference sequence). The CDR3 reads CASSIRDTYEQYF. As DNA, the CDR3 is TGTGCCAGTAGTATCCGGGACACCTACGAGCAGTACTTC.

This clone was detected only a few times. The chain is built from TRBV9 and TRBJ1-1, with D possibly matching TRBD1 (6 bases). Germline CDR1 is SGDLS and CDR2 is YYNGEE. The CDR3 is 15 amino acids. V was cut by 3 bases and J by 1 base, with 13 bases left in between. The CDR3 DNA reads TGTGCCAGCAGCGAGACGGGACACTCGAACACTGAAGCTTTCTTT. Protein product: CASSETGHSNTEAFF. The full variable domain, its missing parts supplied by reference TRBV9 and TRBJ1-1, is DSGVTQTPKHLITATGQRVTLRCSPRSGDLSVYWYQQSLDQGLQFLIQYYNGEERAKGNILERFSAQQFPDLHSELNLSSLELGDSALYFCASSETGHSNTEAFFGQGTRLTVV.

This clone was recorded once. The J gene is TRBJ2-3, the V gene TRBV27, with TRBD1 as a possible D gene (5 bases). CDR1 and CDR2 (germline): MNHEY, SMNVEV (reference sequence). CDR3 length equals 15 residues. The V and J ends lost 6 bases and 0 bases respectively, with 13 bases between them. The CDR3 loop is CASSLVAGSTDTQYF. CDR3 bases: TGTGCCAGCAGCCTCGTAGCAGGGAGCACAGATACGCAGTATTTT.

V usage is TRBV28 and J usage is TRBJ2-7, with 10 positions matching TRBD2. V lost 3 bases, J lost 6 bases, and 5 bases stayed unmatched. CDR1 and CDR2 from the germline V gene are MDHEN and SYDVKM. The CDR3 covers 14 residues. This CDR3 reads CASSFLGLATEQYF. As DNA, the CDR3 is TGTGCCAGCAGTTTCCTGGGACTAGCGACCGAGCAGTACTTC.

The chain couples TRBV28 to TRBJ2-5; D is uncertain. V was shortened by 8 bases and J by 7 bases, with 8 bases between the two germline ends. Germline V gives CDR1 MDHEN, CDR2 SYDVKM. The CDR3 contains 10 residues. The CDR3 here is CASASWTQYF. As DNA, the CDR3 is TGTGCCAGCGCCAGTTGGACCCAGTACTTC.

The chain combines TRBV6-1 with TRBJ2-4, with TRBD2 identical over 8 bases. Trimming cost V 0 bases and J 9 bases; bases outside gene matches: 1. CDR1 is MNHNS and CDR2 is SASEGT in the germline V gene. This CDR3 region has 13 residues. CDR3 loop: CASSEARGGIQYF. CDR3 nucleotide sequence: TGTGCCAGCAGTGAAGCCCGGGGGGGCATTCAGTACTTC.